This T cell receptor beta chain was documented in a study of human T cells and chemical hapten exposure. Study summary: Diphenylcyclopropenone doses were given weekly to the scalps of patients across the roughly 23-week study. On the upper back, patch tests were applied with 0.01% DPC and read at 6 days.

TCRdb reprocessed the RACE reads via MiXCR and lists one record per CDR3 protein. This table holds about 53,000 distinct CDR3 sequences, roughly 9.8% found once. Trimming left V 0 bases short and J 0 bases short, with 7 bases between. In germline, CDR1 is SGHTS, CDR2 YDEGEE. The CDR3 length is 15 residues. This clonotype was counted a few times. Antigen: not known. Notes on the study in general: Patch test score tracked positively with PT1 expanded TCR counts. Alopecia affecting every donor means their immune response may not match healthy people's.

As to time point: pre-sensitization, week 0. This sample's treatment: therapeutic diphenylcyclopropenone sensitization with weekly scalp DPC. The clonotype originates from a man aged 40-50 years with alopecia areata. Some clones in this sample may be carry-over from other donors' samples. The gene calls are TRBV5-8 and TRBJ2-1; no definite D call. The source material was whole blood, sampled in connection with sensitization to the hapten diphenylcyclopropenone (DPC). CDR3 in DNA: TGTGCCAGCAGCTTGGGGTTAGGCTCCTACAATGAGCAGTTCTTC. It specifies CASSLGLGSYNEQFF.